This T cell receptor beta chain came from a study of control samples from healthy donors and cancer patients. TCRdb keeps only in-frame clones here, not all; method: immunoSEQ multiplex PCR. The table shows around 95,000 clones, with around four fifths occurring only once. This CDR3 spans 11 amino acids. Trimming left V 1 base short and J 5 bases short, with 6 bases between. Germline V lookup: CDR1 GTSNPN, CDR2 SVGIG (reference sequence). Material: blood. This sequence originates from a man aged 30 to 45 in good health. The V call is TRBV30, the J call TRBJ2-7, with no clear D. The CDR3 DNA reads TGTGCCTGGAGTGACGAGGACGAGCAGTACTTC. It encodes CAWSDEDEQYF.